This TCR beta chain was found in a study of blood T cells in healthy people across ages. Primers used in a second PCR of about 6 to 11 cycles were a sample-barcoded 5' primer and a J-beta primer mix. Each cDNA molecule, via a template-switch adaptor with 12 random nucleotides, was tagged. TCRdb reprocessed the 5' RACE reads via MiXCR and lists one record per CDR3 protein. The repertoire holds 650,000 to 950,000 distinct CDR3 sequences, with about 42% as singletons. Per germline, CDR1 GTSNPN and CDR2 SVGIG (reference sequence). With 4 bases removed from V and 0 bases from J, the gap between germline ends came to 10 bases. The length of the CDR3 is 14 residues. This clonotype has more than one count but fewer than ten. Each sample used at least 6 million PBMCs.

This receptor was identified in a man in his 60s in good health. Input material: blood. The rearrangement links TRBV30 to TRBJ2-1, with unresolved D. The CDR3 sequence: CAWKQPGSYNEQFF. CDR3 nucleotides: TGTGCCTGGAAACAACCAGGCTCCTACAATGAGCAGTTCTTC.